Presented here are 17 T cell receptor beta chains from one specimen sequenced in a study of blood T cell repertoires in COVID-19. Repertoires were generated with immunoSEQ multiplex PCR, while TCRdb's copy carries only in-frame clones and drops some. The table has 130,000 to 150,000 clones, about 92% seen once; the top ten hold around 1.5%. The sequenced material came from peripheral blood. Source of these receptors: a human donor in a cohort sampled during active COVID-19.

The chain joins TRBV9 to TRBJ1-1; weak D call: TRBD1 (6 bases). The CDR3 covers 13 residues. V was trimmed by 3 bases and J by 7 bases, leaving 13 bases between them. Germline V gene lookup returns CDR1 SGDLS and CDR2 YYNGEE. CDR3 DNA: TGTGCCAGCAGCGCCAGGGGCGTTGGTGAAGCTTTCTTT. It encodes CASSARGVGEAFF.

This clone was counted once. The chain links TRBV19 to TRBJ1-2; 9 nucleotides agree with TRBD1. CDR3 length equals 12 residues. Germline V gives CDR1 LNHDA, CDR2 SQIVND (reference sequence). Trimming took 9 bases from V and 7 from J; bases not matched to a gene: 6. CDR3: CASQDRGGGYTF. The CDR3 DNA reads TGTGCCAGCCAGGACAGGGGCGGTGGCTACACCTTC.

The chain employs TRBV7-2 and TRBJ2-2; D remains ambiguous. V shed 2 bases and J shed 6 bases, with 16 bases lying between them. The CDR3 covers 16 residues. CDR1 is SGHTA, CDR2 FQGNSA, per germline. CDR3 sequence reads: CASSLFAASPPGELFF. In DNA form, the CDR3 reads TGTGCCAGCAGCTTATTTGCGGCTAGTCCCCCCGGGGAGCTGTTTTTT.

The gene calls are TRBV18 and TRBJ2-3; no definite D call. This CDR3 spans 11 amino acids. V lost 6 bases, J lost 6 bases, and 7 bases lay in between. Germline V gives CDR1 KGHSH, CDR2 LQKENI. This CDR3 is CASSPQDTQYF. CDR3 bases: TGTGCCAGCTCCCCCCAGGATACGCAGTATTTT.

The chain uses TRBV19 and TRBJ1-5; D call uncertain. Trimming shortened V by 1 base and J by 0 bases, and 7 bases separated the two germline ends. CDR3 length: 15 amino acids. Germline values: CDR1 LNHDA, CDR2 SQIVND (reference sequence). CDR3 amino acids: CASSIAAGSNQPQHF. In nucleotides, the CDR3 is TGTGCCAGTAGTATAGCGGCGGGTAGCAATCAGCCCCAGCATTTT.

CDR3 coding DNA: TGTGCCAGCAGCCCCGGGACTAGCTCCTACAATGAGCAGTTCTTC. Translating it yields CASSPGTSSYNEQFF. The chain couples TRBV6-5 to TRBJ2-1, with 8 bases fitting TRBD2. V lost 6 bases to trimming and J lost 0 bases; unmatched junction nucleotides: 4. This CDR3 spans 15 amino acids. Germline V CDR1 and CDR2: MNHEY, SVGAGI.

V gene TRBV29-1 combines with J gene TRBJ2-7, with D possibly being TRBD2 (6 bases). The CDR3 extends over 13 amino acids. The germline CDR1 and CDR2 sequences are SQVTM and ANQGSEA. Trimming removed 3 bases at V and 5 bases at J, with 14 bases between. In nucleotides, the CDR3 is TGCAGCGTTGAGGGGACGGGGGTCGACGAGCAGTACTTC. This gives the protein CSVEGTGVDEQYF.

In this sample, this clone turned up once. The chain carries TRBV5-1 and TRBJ2-7, with 7 bases aligning to TRBD1. The V gene's germline CDR1 is SGHRS and CDR2 YFSETQ. V trimming: 5 bases; J trimming: 0 bases; junction bases outside the gene matches: 8. This CDR3 contains 15 residues. The CDR3 coding sequence is TGCGCCAGCAGTCTTGAGGGACAGCACTCCTACGAGCAGTACTTC. This codes for CASSLEGQHSYEQYF.

This rearrangement joins TRBV19 to TRBJ2-6, with 8 bases that match TRBD1. Unmatched junction bases numbered 6, after V lost 5 bases and J lost 0 bases. The germline gives CDR1 LNHDA, CDR2 SQIVND (reference sequence). The CDR3 is 17 residues long. CDR3 loop: CASSYRGVHSGANVLTF. Here the CDR3 DNA reads TGTGCCAGTAGTTACAGGGGGGTCCACTCTGGGGCCAACGTCCTGACTTTC.

The chain couples TRBV30 to TRBJ1-1; perhaps TRBD1 as D (5 bases). Germline values: CDR1 GTSNPN, CDR2 SVGIG (reference sequence). The CDR3 runs to 12 residues. Trimming shortened V by 5 bases and J by 8 bases, and 15 bases separated the two germline ends. The CDR3 loop is CAWANRLGEAFF. The DNA of the CDR3 is TGTGCCTGGGCAAACAGGCTCGGGGAAGCTTTCTTT.

The chain uses TRBV7-2 and TRBJ2-3, with D tentatively TRBD2 (6 bases). Germline CDR1 SGHTA, CDR2 FQGNSA. The CDR3 spans 13 residues. V lost 8 bases and J 6 bases, leaving 15 bases between the germline ends. The CDR3 is CASVPPSGDTQYF. CDR3 sequence (DNA): TGTGCCAGCGTCCCACCCAGCGGGGATACGCAGTATTTT.

This clone has a single count. The chain links TRBV6-2 or TRBV6-3 to TRBJ2-7; 9 bases align to TRBD1. V dropped 5 bases and J dropped 3; count of bases not matched to a gene: 2. This CDR3 is 13 amino acids long. CDR1 is MNHEY, CDR2 SVGEGT, per germline. The CDR3 DNA reads as TGTGCCAGCAGTAGGGACAGGGACTACGAGCAGTACTTC. As protein: CASSRDRDYEQYF.

Only one count was recorded for this clone. The genes are TRBV5-6 and TRBJ2-5; 11 nucleotides line up with TRBD2. The CDR3 is 18 amino acids. Germline V gene sequence: CDR1 SGHDT, CDR2 YYEEEE. V trimming: 0 bases; J trimming: 2 bases; junction bases outside the gene matches: 9. The CDR3 loop reads CASSLEVAGGPGQETQYF. DNA for the CDR3: TGTGCCAGCAGCTTGGAAGTAGCGGGGGGGCCGGGTCAAGAGACCCAGTACTTC.

The V gene is TRBV10-3, the J gene TRBJ1-1, with 7 bases matching TRBD1. The V segment lost 10 bases and the J segment 1 base; nucleotides outside the gene matches: 6. Per germline, CDR1 ENHRY and CDR2 SYGVKD. The CDR3 is 13 amino acids. The CDR3 DNA follows: TGTGCCAGTCGGGACAGTGAGAACACTGAAGCTTTCTTT. Amino acid sequence: CASRDSENTEAFF.

The rearrangement links TRBV6-5 to TRBJ2-7, with D maybe TRBD1 (6 bases). The CDR3 loop spans 14 amino acids. Between the trimmed V and J ends, which lost 6 bases and 5 bases, there was a span of 17 bases. Germline V lookup: CDR1 MNHEY, CDR2 SVGAGI. CDR3 DNA: TGTGCCAGCAGACAGGGCTTGAGTGTGCACGAGCAGTACTTC. This gives the protein CASRQGLSVHEQYF.

This clone has only one observation. This rearrangement joins TRBV4-1 to TRBJ2-1; D is perhaps TRBD1 (5 bases). With 2 bases removed from V and 7 bases from J, the gap between germline ends came to 12 bases. Germline V lookup: CDR1 MGHRA, CDR2 YSYEKL. This CDR3 has 14 residues. The CDR3 is CASSQSQGGNEQFF. For the CDR3, the DNA is TGCGCCAGCAGCCAAAGTCAGGGTGGGAATGAGCAGTTCTTC.

The J gene is TRBJ1-5, the V gene TRBV5-4; the D gene is possibly TRBD1 (5 bases). The CDR3 covers 16 residues. Germline V gene lookup returns CDR1 SGHNT and CDR2 YYREEE (reference sequence). V lost 2 bases, J lost 6 bases, and 18 bases lay in between. The CDR3 nucleotides are TGTGCCAGCAGCTTTGGCGGTGATAGGGGAGGTCAGCCCCAGCATTTT. Amino acids: CASSFGGDRGGQPQHF.